Shown below are 10 T cell receptor beta chains from a single sample sequenced in a study of liver allograft versus peripheral blood T cells. Study-level background: Transplanted livers held T cell receptor repertoires, and these were compared with repertoires in recipients' peripheral blood.

MiXCR, run by TCRdb on the reads, gives a single entry per CDR3 protein. The sample yields approximately 2,000 distinct CDR3 sequences, roughly a sixth seen once. The receptors were sampled from a human patient who had a liver transplant. Some T cells could come from the graft donor.

As to this clonotype: Being one base from a much bigger clone, this may be a read error. This chain uses TRBV6-2 or TRBV6-3 with TRBJ2-1, with D possibly TRBD1 on 6 matching bases. The CDR3 extends over 13 amino acids. Germline CDR1 is MNHEY and CDR2 is SVGEGT. The V gene lost 6 bases and the J gene lost 10 bases, with 16 bases spanning the gap. CDR3 nucleotide sequence: TGTGCCAGCAGCAACAACAGGGAGTACGAGCAGTTCTTC. It codes for CASSNNREYEQFF.

By share, this clonotype counts as medium-sized. The gene calls are TRBV19 and TRBJ2-2; 12 bases fit TRBD1. Germline trimming cut 3 bases from V and 9 bases from J; bases unmatched to any gene: 8. CDR3 size: 16 residues. Germline lookup yields CDR1 LNHDA and CDR2 SQIVND (reference sequence). CDR3 sequence (DNA): TGTGCCAGTAGTATTGGGACAGGGGGCCTACACCGGGAGCTGTTTTTT. It specifies CASSIGTGGLHRELFF.

This clonotype is termed medium-sized. The CDR3 reads CASSLAEVEVNEKLFF. The CDR3 DNA reads as TGTGCCAGCAGCTTAGCGGAGGTGGAGGTAAATGAAAAACTGTTTTTT. This chain links TRBV7-9 with TRBJ1-4; D remains unclear. The CDR3 consists of 16 residues. From germline, CDR1 is SEHNR and CDR2 FQNEAQ (reference sequence). Trimming removed 0 bases from V and 5 bases from J, with 13 bases in between.

This clonotype is categorized as medium-sized. Here the CDR3 omits its conserved ending phenylalanine or tryptophan, so a read error is the likely source. The limits of the CDR3 on the DNA are not certain, so only TCRdb's listed CDR3 is given. The CDR3 is CASSLGRGSKMSSSKPL. The V and J genes are TRBV5-4 and TRBJ2-1; the table calls TRBD2, which could not be checked here. Per the germline V gene, CDR1 is SGHNT and CDR2 is YYREEE (reference sequence). The CDR3 extends over 17 residues, inclusive of both ends.

The rearrangement uses TRBV30 and TRBJ2-7; possibly TRBD1 for D (5 bases). V lost 0 bases and J 0 bases, leaving 15 bases between the germline ends. The CDR3 contains 16 residues. Germline loops: CDR1 GTSNPN, CDR2 SVGIG (reference sequence). The CDR3 sequence: CAWSVSPGQGSYEQYF. The CDR3 DNA follows: TGTGCCTGGAGTGTCTCCCCCGGGCAGGGCTCCTACGAGCAGTACTTC.

This clonotype has a handful of counts. This chain links TRBV5-4 with TRBJ2-5, with TRBD2 as a possible D gene (5 bases). The CDR3 runs 16 residues. The ends were cut back, 3 bases at V and 4 bases at J, with 19 bases in the middle. Looked up from germline, CDR1 is SGHNT and CDR2 is YYREEE (reference sequence). CDR3 in DNA: TGTGCCAGCAGCTGGGGAGCGGCGTTCGGCTCAGAGACCCAGTACTTC. It is translated as CASSWGAAFGSETQYF.

This clonotype has only one observation. This may be a read error, as it is one base from a much larger clone. This chain connects TRBV19 to TRBJ2-7; TRBD2 might be the D (5 bases). Per the germline V gene, CDR1 is LNHDA and CDR2 is SQIVND (reference sequence). V was clipped by 6 bases and J by 2 bases, with 14 bases between them. The CDR3 loop spans 14 amino acids. CDR3 loop: CASSVGIGTYEQYF. The CDR3 bases are TGTGCCAGTAGCGTCGGGATAGGGACCTACGAGCAGTACTTC.

The rearrangement links TRBV20-1 to TRBJ2-1; 8 positions match TRBD1. CDR1 is DFQATT and CDR2 is SNEGSKA in the germline V gene (reference sequence). J gave up 3 bases and V 3 bases, and 4 bases lay outside the gene matches. CDR3 length equals 14 residues. The CDR3 DNA is TGCAGTGCTAGGGACAGGGTAAACTACAATGAGCAGTTCTTC. Protein product: CSARDRVNYNEQFF.

The genes are TRBV27 and TRBJ1-2; a possible D gene is TRBD1 (6 bases). CDR1 is MNHEY and CDR2 is SMNVEV in the germline V gene (reference sequence). The CDR3 runs to 15 residues. V gave up 6 bases and J gave up 2 bases, with 16 bases separating them. CDR3 DNA sequence: TGTGCCAGCAGCCCGAGGAGGACAGCAAACTATGGCTACACCTTC. Protein product: CASSPRRTANYGYTF.

Within the sample, this clonotype is medium-sized. The V call is TRBV27, the J call TRBJ1-5, with D uncertain. V was clipped by 6 bases and J by 6 bases, with 18 bases between them. This CDR3 contains 15 residues. In germline, CDR1 is MNHEY, CDR2 SMNVEV (reference sequence). The CDR3 coding sequence is TGTGCCAGCAGCCTAGGAAGTTCGTTAGGTCAGCCCCAGCATTTT. Amino acids: CASSLGSSLGQPQHF.